This entry lists 6 T cell receptor beta chains sequenced from one sample in a study of radiotherapy plus CTLA-4 blockade in lung cancer. Sequencing was performed with immunoSEQ multiplex PCR; in TCRdb, only in-frame clones are kept and a portion is missing. The sample shows about 78,000 clones, 86% of them seen only once. The input for sequencing was peripheral blood, taken from a patient treated with radiotherapy plus ipilimumab. Every receptor here comes from a human donor with non-small cell lung cancer who had a partial response to radiotherapy plus ipilimumab.

The gene calls are TRBV5-1 and TRBJ2-5; no clear D gene. Germline CDR1 is SGHRS and CDR2 is YFSETQ. The CDR3 spans 12 residues. The ends were cut back, 0 bases at V and 5 bases at J, with 5 bases in the middle. The CDR3 region has the DNA TGCGCCAGCAGCTTGGCCATGGAGACCCAGTACTTC. Translating gives CASSLAMETQYF.

The rearrangement uses TRBV27 and TRBJ2-1; 10 bases are shared with TRBD2. This CDR3 comprises 16 residues. Germline assignment: CDR1 MNHEY and CDR2 SMNVEV (reference sequence). Germline trimming cut 5 bases from V and 8 bases from J; bases unmatched to any gene: 12. CDR3 protein: CASSRASSGSGYEQFF. CDR3 nucleotide sequence: TGTGCCAGCAGTAGGGCCTCTAGCGGGAGTGGCTATGAGCAGTTCTTC.

The rearrangement links TRBV7-3 to TRBJ2-1; tentative D call: TRBD1 (5 bases). V was clipped by 2 bases and J by 3 bases, with 14 bases between them. This CDR3 comprises 16 residues. CDR1 and CDR2 from the germline V gene are SGHTA and FQGTGA. CDR3 loop: CASSLVGAVGYNEQFF. The CDR3 bases are TGTGCCAGCAGCTTAGTTGGGGCTGTCGGCTACAATGAGCAGTTCTTC.

This clone has a single count. CDR3 bases: TGTGCCAGCAGCTTGGGGGGGCTGCGGGAGACCCAGTACTTC. Translating gives CASSLGGLRETQYF. The V gene is TRBV7-2, the J gene TRBJ2-5, with D possibly being TRBD2 (7 bases). This CDR3 spans 14 amino acids. The germline gives CDR1 SGHTA, CDR2 FQGNSA. V was cut by 3 bases and J by 5 bases, with 13 bases left in between.

The rearrangement joins TRBV6-5 to TRBJ2-2; 7 bases map to TRBD2. The length of the CDR3 is 16 residues. Germline CDR1 and CDR2: MNHEY and SVGAGI. V was pared by 2 bases and J by 4 bases, with 7 bases of the junction left unmatched. The CDR3 nucleotides are TGTGCCAGCAGTTACAGCGGCGGGAGTTTCACCGGGGAGCTGTTTTTT. The encoded protein is CASSYSGGSFTGELFF.

This clone showed up just a few times. The V and J genes are TRBV15 and TRBJ2-5; D is unresolved. Germline CDR1 reads LNHNV; CDR2 reads YYDKDF (reference sequence). The CDR3 runs 15 residues. V was shortened by 0 bases and J by 2 bases, with 10 bases between the two germline ends. CDR3 in amino acids: CATSRDPQQQETQYF. CDR3 DNA: TGTGCCACCAGCAGAGATCCCCAACAACAAGAGACCCAGTACTTC.